This TCR beta chain was recorded in a study of PD-1 and CTLA-4 blockade in melanoma. The V and J ends lost 2 bases and 5 bases respectively, with 7 bases between them. Germline loops: CDR1 SGHTA, CDR2 FQGTGA. CDR3 length: 13 amino acids. Measured with immunoSEQ multiplex PCR; TCRdb has only the in-frame clones, and not every one. The sample shows 23,000 or so clones, approximately 90% of them seen only once. V and J are TRBV7-3 and TRBJ2-1; D is unresolved. The sequence was collected from a human donor with melanoma. Source: CD8+ T cells from peripheral blood, taken before anti-PD-1 treatment. The CDR3 sequence is CASSLPPNNEQFF. DNA of the CDR3: TGTGCCAGCAGCTTACCTCCAAACAATGAGCAGTTCTTC.